This T cell receptor (beta chain) was sequenced for a study of brain metastases from non-small cell lung cancer. Comment on this clone: As yet, its antigen is unknown.

TCRdb's copy holds only in-frame clones and misses some; the assay was immunoSEQ multiplex PCR. This table has approximately 3,500 clones, roughly nine tenths appearing once. Study findings and constraints: Compared with primary tumors, brain metastases showed less T-cell infiltration.

Sequencing used primary lung tumor tissue. This sequence originates from a donor over 35 with non-small cell lung cancer.

The CDR3 nucleotides read TGTGCCACCAGCACCGGGACTAGCGAATCCTCCTACAATGAGCAGTTCTTC. As protein: CATSTGTSESSYNEQFF. This chain links TRBV15 with TRBJ2-1, with 10 nucleotides matching TRBD2. The CDR3 length is 17 residues. V gave up 4 bases and J gave up 0 bases; unmatched junction bases: 6. Germline V lookup: CDR1 LNHNV, CDR2 YYDKDF (reference sequence).